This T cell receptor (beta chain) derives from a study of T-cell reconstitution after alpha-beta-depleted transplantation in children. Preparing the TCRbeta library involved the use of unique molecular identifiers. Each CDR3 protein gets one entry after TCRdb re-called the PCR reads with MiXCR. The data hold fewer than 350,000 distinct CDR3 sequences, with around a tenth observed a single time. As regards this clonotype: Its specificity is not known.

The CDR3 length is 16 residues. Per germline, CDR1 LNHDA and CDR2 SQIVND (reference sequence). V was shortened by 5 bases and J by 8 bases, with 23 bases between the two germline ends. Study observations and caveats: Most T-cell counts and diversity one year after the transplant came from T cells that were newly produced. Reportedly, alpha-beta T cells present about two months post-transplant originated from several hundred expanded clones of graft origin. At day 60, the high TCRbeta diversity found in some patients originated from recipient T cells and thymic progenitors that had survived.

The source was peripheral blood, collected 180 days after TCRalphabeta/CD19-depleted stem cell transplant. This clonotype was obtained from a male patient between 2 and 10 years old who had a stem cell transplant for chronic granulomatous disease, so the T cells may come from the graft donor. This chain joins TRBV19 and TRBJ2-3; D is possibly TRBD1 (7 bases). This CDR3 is CASSPTGSGVRATQYF. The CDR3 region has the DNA TGTGCCAGTAGTCCGACAGGGTCGGGAGTTCGGGCTACGCAGTATTTT.